A selection of T cell receptor beta chains follows, all from one sample in a study of human thymus T cells. TCRdb's table, derived via immunoSEQ multiplex PCR, lists solely in-frame clones and lacks some. This table has about 130,000 clones, 90% to 95% appearing once. The sequencing sample was made of thymus tissue. The receptors shown here come from a boy in the first two years of life with a congenital heart defect but otherwise immunologically healthy. CDR3s include the opening cysteine and the closing phenylalanine or tryptophan. D genes are given only for firm matches. Only some rows state a clone size, as once, few, many or a class for expanded clones.

>TRBV28|TRBD1|NA|TRBJ1-3
TGTGCCAGCAGTCTTTACAGGGGAGCAAACACCATATATTTT
CASSLYRGANTIYF
>TRBV29-1|NA|NA|TRBJ2-7
TGCAGCGTTACTACCTTTTATGGGTCGGGACGCTCCTACGAGCAGTACTTC
CSVTTFYGSGRSYEQYF
>TRBV20-1|NA|once|TRBJ1-2
TGCAGTGCTAGTGCCGGATGGGGCTACACCTTC
CSASAGWGYTF
>TRBV19|TRBD1|few|TRBJ1-1
TGTGCCAGTGGGGACAGAGAGAACACTGAAGCTTTCTTT
CASGDRENTEAFF
>TRBV7-9|NA|few|TRBJ2-7
TGTGCCAGCAGCTTAGGTGGTCACAGGCCCTACGAGCAGTACTTC
CASSLGGHRPYEQYF
>TRBV4-2|TRBD2|NA|TRBJ2-3
TGTGCCAGCAGCCAAGATTTTTCGAGCGGGGGGGCCTGTAACACAGATACGCAGTATTTT
CASSQDFSSGGACNTDTQYF
>TRBV4-3|TRBD2|NA|TRBJ2-1
TGCGCCAGCAGCCATCCATACGTGACTAGCGGGGGGCCCCACAACTACAATGAGCAGTTCTTC
CASSHPYVTSGGPHNYNEQFF
>TRBV4-1|TRBD1|NA|TRBJ1-1
TGCGCCAGCAGCCCCGGGACAGGGAGGTTTCGGAACACTGAAGCTTTCTTT
CASSPGTGRFRNTEAFF
>TRBV27|NA|once|TRBJ2-7
TGTGCCAGCAGTTCATATATCCCCCACTACGAGCAGTACTTC
CASSSYIPHYEQYF
>TRBV11-2|TRBD1|once|TRBJ1-6
TGTGCCAGCAGCGCCGGGACAGGGAATTATAATTCACCCCTCCACTTT
CASSAGTGNYNSPLHF
>TRBV11-3|NA|NA|TRBJ2-3
TGTGCCAGCAGCTTAGAGAGAGGCACAGATACGCAGTATTTT
CASSLERGTDTQYF
>TRBV5-6|TRBD2|NA|TRBJ2-1
TGTGCCAGCAGCTTGGCCCAGCGGGGACGCAATGAGCAGTTCTTC
CASSLAQRGRNEQFF
>TRBV10-2|NA|NA|TRBJ2-6
TGCGCCAGCAGGGATTCTGGGGCCAACGTCCTGACTTTC
CASRDSGANVLTF
>TRBV7-2|TRBD2|NA|TRBJ2-5
TGTGCCAGCAGCCTAATGGGACTAGCGGGGCCCCAAGAGACCCAGTACTTC
CASSLMGLAGPQETQYF
>TRBV2|NA|NA|TRBJ1-1
TGTGCCAGCAGCCACAGGGCGGGGGCTAGGGGGACTGAAGCTTTCTTT
CASSHRAGARGTEAFF
>TRBV14|NA|NA|TRBJ2-2
TGTGCCAGCAGCCAAGATTGGTTCCAACCCGGGACGGGCACCGGGGAGCTGTTTTTT
CASSQDWFQPGTGTGELFF
>TRBV19|TRBD2|once|TRBJ2-1
TGTGCCAGCATCCGGGACTATCACAATGAGCAGTTCTTC
CASIRDYHNEQFF
>TRBV19|NA|NA|TRBJ1-1
TGTGCCAGTAGTATAAGCGGGACACGGTGGGACACTGAAGCTTTCTTT
CASSISGTRWDTEAFF
>TRBV5-4|NA|NA|TRBJ2-5
TGTGCCAGCAGCCCACAGGTTCAAGAGACCCAGTACTTC
CASSPQVQETQYF
>TRBV5-4|TRBD1|NA|TRBJ1-4
TGTGCCAGCAGCTACCAGGACAGGGTAACAACTAATGAAAAACTGTTTTTT
CASSYQDRVTTNEKLFF
>TRBV6-1|NA|NA|TRBJ1-6
TGTGCCAGCAGTGAAGGGGGGAGACACAGCTCCTATAATTCACCCCTCCACTTT
CASSEGGRHSSYNSPLHF
>TRBV12-5|NA|NA|TRBJ1-2
TGTGCTAGTGCCCCTAACGGGGGAAGTGGCTACACCTTC
CASAPNGGSGYTF
>TRBV18|NA|NA|TRBJ1-3
TGTGCCAGCTCACAGGAGTTCAGTTCTGGAAACACCATATATTTT
CASSQEFSSGNTIYF
>TRBV5-6|NA|NA|TRBJ1-1
TGTGCCAGCAGCTTGGCGGATCTCAACACTGAAGCTTTCTTT
CASSLADLNTEAFF
>TRBV6-1|NA|NA|TRBJ1-3
TGTGCCAGTGGACACAGTACTGGAAACACCATATATTTT
CASGHSTGNTIYF
>TRBV2|TRBD2|NA|TRBJ2-3
TGTGCCAGCAGTGAAGGGGCTAGCGGGGTTGGCACAGATACGCAGTATTTT
CASSEGASGVGTDTQYF
>TRBV4-3|TRBD1|NA|TRBJ2-1
TGCGCCAGCAGCCCTGCCCAACCGGGACAGGGGGCCAATGAGCAGTTCTTC
CASSPAQPGQGANEQFF
>TRBV7-9|NA|NA|TRBJ2-2
TGTGCCAGCAGCTCCGAGGGAAAGGACACCGGGGAGCTGTTTTTT
CASSSEGKDTGELFF
>TRBV28|NA|NA|TRBJ1-1
TGTGCCAGCAGTTTAGGCTTCCTTGGCACTGAAGCTTTCTTT
CASSLGFLGTEAFF
>TRBV7-8|TRBD2|NA|TRBJ2-2
TGTGCCAGCAGCCACCCCTGGACTAGCGGTGTAGAGAACACCGGGGAGCTGTTTTTT
CASSHPWTSGVENTGELFF
>TRBV7-2|NA|once|TRBJ2-1
TGTGCCAGCAGCCCTACCGGGGGCCACAATGAGCAGTTCTTC
CASSPTGGHNEQFF
>TRBV27|NA|once|TRBJ2-3
TGTGCCAGCAGTGGGAATATGGGGGGGCTGAGGTCAGATACGCAGTATTTT
CASSGNMGGLRSDTQYF
>TRBV29-1|NA|NA|TRBJ2-3
TGCAGCGCCTTATACATCAATCGGGGGCTTGTTTCGGATACGCAGTATTTT
CSALYINRGLVSDTQYF
>TRBV4-3|TRBD1|NA|TRBJ1-5
TGCGCCAGCAGCCTCGACAGGGGGAGCAATCAGCCCCAGCATTTT
CASSLDRGSNQPQHF
>TRBV7-9|NA|NA|TRBJ2-7
TGTGCCAGCAGCTCCGGGACCACCAACGGGCAGTACTTC
CASSSGTTNGQYF
>TRBV28|NA|NA|TRBJ2-7
TGTGCCAGCAGTCCTTGGGGGGCCGACTACGAGCAGTACTTC
CASSPWGADYEQYF
>TRBV4-3|NA|NA|TRBJ2-5
TGCGCCAGCAGCCCCCCAGGGCTGAGGGAGACCCAGTACTTC
CASSPPGLRETQYF
>TRBV6-5|TRBD2|once|TRBJ2-7
TGTGCCAGCAGCCCGGGACTAACCCAGCAGTACTTC
CASSPGLTQQYF
>TRBV2|NA|NA|TRBJ2-1
TGTGCCAGCATGAGCCCTCTCTACAATGAGCAGTTCTTC
CASMSPLYNEQFF
>TRBV2|NA|NA|TRBJ2-7
TGTGCCAGCATTAATAGTGGGGACGAGCAGTACTTC
CASINSGDEQYF
>TRBV15|TRBD1|NA|TRBJ2-4
TGTGCCACCAACGGGACAGGGGGTACCAAAAACATTCAGTACTTC
CATNGTGGTKNIQYF
>TRBV28|TRBD1|NA|TRBJ1-2
TGTGCCAGCAGTTTATTGGGCAGGGGGCAGGGGGATGGCTACACCTTC
CASSLLGRGQGDGYTF
>TRBV28|NA|NA|TRBJ2-7
TGTGCCAGCAGTTTCCGTCTTCACGAGCAGTACTTC
CASSFRLHEQYF
>TRBV14|NA|few|TRBJ1-1
TGTGCCAGCAGCCAAGATGTTGGGGGATTCACTGAAGCTTTCTTT
CASSQDVGGFTEAFF
>TRBV27|NA|once|TRBJ1-4
TGTGCCAGCAGTGACACGCCTTTAAATGAAAAACTGTTTTTT
CASSDTPLNEKLFF
>TRBV6-5|NA|NA|TRBJ1-2
TGTGCCAGCATTCGGGGAGGTAACTATGGCTACACCTTC
CASIRGGNYGYTF
>TRBV6-1|NA|NA|TRBJ1-3
TGTGCCAGCGAAAGGGGCGGCTCTGGAAACACCATATATTTT
CASERGGSGNTIYF
>TRBV5-1|NA|NA|TRBJ1-1
TGCGCCAGCAGCTTAGGCGTTGTGAACACTGAAGCTTTCTTT
CASSLGVVNTEAFF
>TRBV5-3|TRBD2|NA|TRBJ2-7
TGTGCCAGAAGACGTGGGACTAGCGGGGGGCAGTACGAGCAGTACTTC
CARRRGTSGGQYEQYF
>TRBV5-1|NA|once|TRBJ2-3
TGCGCCAGCAGCCCGGGTCTACACGTGTATTTT
CASSPGLHVYF
>TRBV6-5|NA|NA|TRBJ2-5
TGTGCCAGCAGTTACTTCCCACCGCCCCAAGAGACCCAGTACTTC
CASSYFPPPQETQYF
>TRBV4-3|NA|NA|TRBJ1-4
TGCGCCAGCAGCCAAGCAGGCTACAGGGCGGGGGCGGGAAAACTGTTTTTT
CASSQAGYRAGAGKLFF
>TRBV6-1|TRBD1|NA|TRBJ2-7
TGTGCCAGCAGTTACAGGGGAGAGCAGTACTTC
CASSYRGEQYF